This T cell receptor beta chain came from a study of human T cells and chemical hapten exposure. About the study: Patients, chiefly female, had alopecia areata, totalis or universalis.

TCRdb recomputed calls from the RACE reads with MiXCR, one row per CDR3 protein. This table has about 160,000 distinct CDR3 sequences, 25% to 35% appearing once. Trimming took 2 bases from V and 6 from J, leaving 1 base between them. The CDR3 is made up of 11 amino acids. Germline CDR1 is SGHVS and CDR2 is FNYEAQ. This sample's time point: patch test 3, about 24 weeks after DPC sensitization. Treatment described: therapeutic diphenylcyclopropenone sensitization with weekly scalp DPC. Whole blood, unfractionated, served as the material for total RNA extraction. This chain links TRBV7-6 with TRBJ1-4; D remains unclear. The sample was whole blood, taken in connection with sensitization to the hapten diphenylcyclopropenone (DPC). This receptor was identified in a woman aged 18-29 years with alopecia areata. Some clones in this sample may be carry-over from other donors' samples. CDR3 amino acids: CASSLHEKLFF. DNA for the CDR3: TGTGCCAGCAGCTTACATGAAAAACTGTTTTTT. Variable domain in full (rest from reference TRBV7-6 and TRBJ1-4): GAGVSQSPRYKVTKRGQDVALRCDPISGHVSLYWYRQALGQGPEFLTYFNYEAQQDKSGLPNDRFSAERPEGSISTLTIQRTEQRDSAMYRCASSLHEKLFFGSGTQLSVL.